This T cell receptor (beta chain) was obtained from a study of Ad26.COV2.S vaccination and SARS-CoV-2 variants. The sample's treatment: about 20 received Ad26.COV2.S at low or high dose, single or two shots; about five received placebo; per-sample allocation not given. The samples date from day 63 after the first vaccine or placebo injection. CDR3 length: 13 amino acids. With 8 bases removed from V and 3 bases from J, the gap between germline ends came to 13 bases. In germline, CDR1 is ENHRY, CDR2 SYGVKD. Profiled with immunoSEQ multiplex PCR; TCRdb holds only in-frame clones, not every one. The sample lists some 320,000 clones, around four fifths occurring once.

The J gene is TRBJ2-5, the V gene TRBV10-3; D ambiguous. The sequenced sample was peripheral blood, obtained in a trial of Ad26.COV2.S vaccine versus placebo. This TCR was recovered from a person between 18 and 65 years old who received the Ad26.COV2.S COVID-19 vaccine or a placebo. As DNA, the CDR3 is TGTGCCATCGAGAAGGGCCCCAAAGAGACCCAGTACTTC. This codes for CAIEKGPKETQYF.